This entry lists 9 T cell receptor beta chains sequenced from one sample in a study of shared clonotypes between healthy human individuals. Libraries were prepared by immunoSEQ multiplex PCR; TCRdb keeps only in-frame clonotypes and omits some of them. The data contain about 610,000 clones, 95% to 98% of them singletons. The source material was naive CD4+ T cells sorted from blood. Subset described: CD45RA+ positively selected. These receptors were collected from a woman aged 25-40 years in good health.

The J gene is TRBJ1-3, the V gene TRBV18; TRBD1 might be the D (5 bases). The germline V gene has CDR1 KGHSH and CDR2 LQKENI. V gave up 6 bases and J gave up 7 bases, with 16 bases separating them. The CDR3 sequence is 14 residues long. DNA for the CDR3: TGTGCCAGCTCCCGGGACCAAAGTCGGAACACCATATATTTT. Amino acid sequence: CASSRDQSRNTIYF.

The J gene is TRBJ1-1, the V gene TRBV18; 8 bases align to TRBD1. Germline-derived CDR1 and CDR2 are KGHSH and LQKENI. Trimming took 3 bases from V and 2 from J; bases not matched to a gene: 11. The CDR3 length is 17 residues. The CDR3 reads CASSPRTGLNSNTEAFF. The CDR3 coding sequence is TGTGCCAGCTCACCCCGGACAGGGCTGAATTCAAACACTGAAGCTTTCTTT.

The chain has TRBV19 and TRBJ2-2; the D is unclear. The V gene lost 7 bases and the J gene lost 5 bases, with 14 bases spanning the gap. Germline V gives CDR1 LNHDA, CDR2 SQIVND (reference sequence). CDR3 length: 14 amino acids. The CDR3 coding sequence is TGTGCCAGTACGAACGGGCGATGGACCGGGGAGCTGTTTTTT. It encodes CASTNGRWTGELFF.

The gene calls are TRBV7-9 and TRBJ1-2; the D is unclear. Germline-derived CDR1 and CDR2 are SEHNR and FQNEAQ (reference sequence). This CDR3 has 16 residues. V lost 0 bases and J lost 0, with 11 bases in between. The CDR3 DNA is TGTGCCAGCAGCTTAGCGGAAGGCGAATCTAACTATGGCTACACCTTC. Translation gives CASSLAEGESNYGYTF.

V gene TRBV6-6 combines with J gene TRBJ1-2; D remains ambiguous. Trimming cost V 0 bases and J 5 bases, with 13 bases left between them. This CDR3 has 15 amino acids. CDR1 is MNHNY, CDR2 SVGAGI, per germline (reference sequence). In DNA form, the CDR3 reads TGTGCCAGCAGTTACTCCGGCAAACTAAAGTATGGCTACACCTTC. Translating it yields CASSYSGKLKYGYTF.

In regard to this clone: This sample also contains other DNA sequences that code for the same CDR3. The chain carries TRBV28 and TRBJ2-2; 12 positions agree with TRBD2. V was pared by 5 bases and J by 4 bases, with 2 bases of the junction left unmatched. The CDR3 spans 15 residues. Germline-derived CDR1 and CDR2 are MDHEN and SYDVKM. The CDR3 sequence: CASSLGLAGTGELFF. In DNA form, the CDR3 reads TGTGCCAGCAGTCTGGGACTAGCGGGCACCGGGGAGCTGTTTTTT.

The chain has TRBV5-1 and TRBJ2-7; D may be TRBD1 (5 bases). The V and J ends lost 4 bases and 2 bases respectively, with 16 bases between them. The V gene's germline CDR1 is SGHRS and CDR2 YFSETQ. CDR3 length equals 15 residues. Written as DNA, the CDR3 is TGCGCCAGCAGCCCTCCCCAGGGATCCCCCTACGAGCAGTACTTC. It specifies CASSPPQGSPYEQYF.

V and J are TRBV6-4 and TRBJ2-3; 11 nucleotides match TRBD2. CDR1 is MRHNA and CDR2 is SNTAGT in the germline V gene. The ends lost 6 bases at V and 4 bases at J; junction bases unmatched: 6. CDR3 length: 15 amino acids. The CDR3 DNA reads as TGTGCCAGCAGGCGCTTAGCGGGAGGGCCAGATACGCAGTATTTT. Protein sequence: CASRRLAGGPDTQYF.

The genes are TRBV4-1 and TRBJ1-4; D is uncertain. Germline CDR1 and CDR2: MGHRA and YSYEKL. The length of the CDR3 is 17 residues. Trimming removed 0 bases at V and 7 bases at J, with 18 bases between. The CDR3 DNA reads as TGCGCCAGCAGCCAAGATGGGCATGAGGGTGCTGGTGAAAAACTGTTTTTT. Protein: CASSQDGHEGAGEKLFF.